A single sample is the source of the 5 T cell receptor beta chains below, sequenced in a study of blood T cell repertoires in COVID-19. TCRdb's copy holds only in-frame clones and misses some; the assay was immunoSEQ multiplex PCR. The sample contains about 75,000 clones, around 84% of which appear only once. Material for sequencing was peripheral blood. The receptors here all came from a woman aged 45-65 years with acute or convalescent COVID-19.

This chain links TRBV7-2 with TRBJ1-1, with D unresolved. Trimming pared 2 bases from V and 2 bases from J, leaving 6 bases between. Per the germline V gene, CDR1 is SGHTA and CDR2 is FQGNSA. This CDR3 has 13 residues. CDR3 amino acids: CASSLIRNTEAFF. DNA for the CDR3: TGTGCCAGCAGCTTAATCAGAAACACTGAAGCTTTCTTT. Filled out from reference TRBV7-2 and TRBJ1-1, the complete variable domain reads GAGVSQSPSNKVTEKGKDVELRCDPISGHTALYWYRQSLGQGLEFLIYFQGNSAPDKSGLPSDRFSAERTGGSVSTLTIQRTQQEDSAVYLCASSLIRNTEAFFGQGTRLTVV.

This clone was detected only once. This sequence joins TRBV5-1 and TRBJ2-1, with 10 bases fitting TRBD2. CDR1 and CDR2 from the germline V gene are SGHRS and YFSETQ. Trimming at V came to 0 bases and at J to 2 bases, leaving 5 bases not matched to a gene. This CDR3 has 17 amino acids. The DNA of the CDR3 is TGCGCCAGCAGCTTGGATGGAAGCGGGGGGGCCTACAATGAGCAGTTCTTC. It translates to CASSLDGSGGAYNEQFF. The whole variable domain, remainder taken from reference TRBV5-1 and TRBJ2-1, is KAGVTQTPRYLIKTRGQQVTLSCSPISGHRSVSWYQQTPGQGLQFLFEYFSETQRNKGNFPGRFSGRQFSNSRSEMNVSTLELGDSALYLCASSLDGSGGAYNEQFFGPGTRLTVL.

This rearrangement joins TRBV5-6 to TRBJ2-1, with TRBD1 as a possible D gene (5 bases). This CDR3 has 14 amino acids. Trimming stripped 0 bases from V and 13 bases from J, with 17 bases between. CDR1 and CDR2 from the germline V gene are SGHDT and YYEEEE. Here the CDR3 DNA reads TGTGCCAGCAGCTTGGCTACAGGCCTAGGAGTACAGTTCTTC. Encoded protein: CASSLATGLGVQFF.

CDR3 coding DNA: TGTGCCAGAAGCTTGCCCGGACAGACTCAAGAGACCCAGTACTTC. This translates into CARSLPGQTQETQYF. The chain has TRBV5-3 and TRBJ2-5; the D gene is possibly TRBD1 (6 bases). TRBV5-3 counts as an open reading frame of uncertain function. V lost 1 base, J lost 2 bases, and 12 bases lay in between. There are 15 residues in the CDR3.

The chain has TRBV7-2 and TRBJ2-5; 8 bases line up with TRBD2. Germline V lookup: CDR1 SGHTA, CDR2 FQGNSA. The length of the CDR3 is 15 residues. The trim removed 3 bases at V and 5 bases at J, leaving 8 bases unmatched. CDR3 nucleotide sequence: TGTGCCAGCAGCTTCGGGGGGGAGAAAGGCGAGACCCAGTACTTC. The encoded protein is CASSFGGEKGETQYF.